Only one count was recorded for the clone carrying this TCR beta chain. This entry comes from a study of blood T cell repertoires in COVID-19. Germline V gives CDR1 SGHDT, CDR2 YYEEEE. V gave up 4 bases and J gave up 4 bases; unmatched junction bases: 10. The CDR3 spans 15 residues. Methods used by the authors: Nucleated cell counts were estimated from reference gene primer amplification. Libraries were prepared by immunoSEQ multiplex PCR; TCRdb keeps only in-frame clonotypes and omits some of them. V, J and clone size derive from that table, while D and trimming were established from the DNA sequence. This table holds hundreds of thousands of clones, around 90% found once.

This chain links TRBV5-6 with TRBJ2-7; 8 bases agree with TRBD1. The source is a woman aged 18-30 years with acute COVID-19. The material sequenced was PBMCs or T cells enriched from blood (not recorded which). In DNA, the CDR3 is TGTGCCAGCAGCACAGACCAGGGGGCTAGGTACGAGCAGTACTTC. Protein sequence: CASSTDQGARYEQYF.